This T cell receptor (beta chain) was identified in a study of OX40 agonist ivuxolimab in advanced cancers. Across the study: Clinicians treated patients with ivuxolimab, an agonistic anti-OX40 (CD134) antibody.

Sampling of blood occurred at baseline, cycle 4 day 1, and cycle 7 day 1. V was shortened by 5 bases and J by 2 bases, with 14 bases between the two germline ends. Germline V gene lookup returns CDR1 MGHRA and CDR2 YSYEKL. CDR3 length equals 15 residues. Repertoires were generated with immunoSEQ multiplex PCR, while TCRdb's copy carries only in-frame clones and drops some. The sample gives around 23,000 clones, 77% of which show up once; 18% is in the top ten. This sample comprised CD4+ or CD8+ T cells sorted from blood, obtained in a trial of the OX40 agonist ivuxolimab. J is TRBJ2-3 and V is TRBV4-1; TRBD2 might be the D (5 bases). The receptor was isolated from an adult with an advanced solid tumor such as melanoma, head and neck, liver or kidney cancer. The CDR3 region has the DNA TGCGCCAGCAGCATAACTATAGCGTACACAGATACGCAGTATTTT. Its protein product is CASSITIAYTDTQYF.